These T cell receptor beta chains were read from a single sample in a study of brain T cells in children with intractable seizures. Assay used: immunoSEQ multiplex PCR; TCRdb lists only in-frame clones, some missing. The table lists under 150,000 clones, approximately 94% of them singletons. The sequencing used peripheral blood, collected at surgery. These receptor sequences come from a boy under three years old with hemimegalencephaly and intractable seizures. CDR3s leave out the opening cysteine and the closing phenylalanine or tryptophan. Each record gives: V gene, CDR3 protein.

V gene: TRBV7-2; CDR3 protein: ASSSWGLDTQY
V gene: TRBV7-2; CDR3 protein: ASSQTRLGETQY
V gene: TRBV5-1; CDR3 protein: ASSWGPDYEQY
V gene: TRBV2; CDR3 protein: ASRNIGTNLYEQY
V gene: TRBV10-3; CDR3 protein: AISESRGRGASNYGYT
V gene: TRBV30; CDR3 protein: ASGTGREKLF
V gene: TRBV20-1; CDR3 protein: SARWAGEQF
V gene: TRBV29-1; CDR3 protein: SGPPGELF
V gene: TRBV9; CDR3 protein: ASSVGGRLNEQF
V gene: TRBV4-1; CDR3 protein: ASSHVGGANTGELF
V gene: TRBV4-1; CDR3 protein: ASSQETSGRIYEQY
V gene: TRBV6-4; CDR3 protein: ATPGWIANEKLF
V gene: TRBV24-1; CDR3 protein: ATSVTSGRGYNEQF
V gene: TRBV6-4; CDR3 protein: ASTPRPGGNEQF
V gene: TRBV29-1; CDR3 protein: SVDGRGSEGASDTQY
V gene: TRBV5-5; CDR3 protein: ASSSTRSSYNEQF
V gene: TRBV7-3; CDR3 protein: ASSTGAWDTQY
V gene: TRBV4-1; CDR3 protein: ASSLTGTKQY
V gene: TRBV6-5; CDR3 protein: ASKGGSNEQF
V gene: TRBV2; CDR3 protein: ASRRDNNQPQH
V gene: TRBV10-2; CDR3 protein: ASSDILWPGANVLT
V gene: TRBV28; CDR3 protein: ASIPGFPNTEAF
V gene: TRBV7-3; CDR3 protein: ASSFRDSLTDTQY
V gene: TRBV6-5; CDR3 protein: ASRGRGKSGEQF
V gene: TRBV28; CDR3 protein: ASSLRASSYEQY
V gene: TRBV27; CDR3 protein: ASSPTGMDTQY
V gene: TRBV27; CDR3 protein: ASSLKGGRTEAF
V gene: TRBV19; CDR3 protein: ASSMRGDLTEQY
V gene: TRBV19; CDR3 protein: ASSIASGGTDTQY
V gene: TRBV30; CDR3 protein: AWRYQGAGEQY
V gene: TRBV6-1; CDR3 protein: ASSEVAGAPGEQY
V gene: TRBV19; CDR3 protein: ASSSTGLDWTYEQY
V gene: TRBV4-2; CDR3 protein: ASSPGALLAGGDEQY
V gene: TRBV12-5; CDR3 protein: ASGLFTAGELF
V gene: TRBV10-3; CDR3 protein: AISEFLDRRAYYYEQY
V gene: TRBV11-1; CDR3 protein: ASSLGVAGVYEQY
V gene: TRBV7-8; CDR3 protein: ASSFTAATYEQY
V gene: TRBV6-5; CDR3 protein: ASSYSTGGGYEQY
V gene: TRBV25-1; CDR3 protein: ASSESIGEQY
V gene: TRBV6-1; CDR3 protein: ASSEGPRDPPNSPLH
V gene: TRBV3-1/TRBV3-2; CDR3 protein: ASSRGLLNTGELF
V gene: TRBV5-4; CDR3 protein: ASSLKAGQETQY
V gene: TRBV7-6; CDR3 protein: ASSSLTGAFSYEQY
V gene: TRBV6-2/TRBV6-3; CDR3 protein: ASSWGPGAGYT
V gene: TRBV5-4; CDR3 protein: ASSLDQRADTQY
V gene: TRBV7-9; CDR3 protein: ASSLNRGPFIVGNTIY
V gene: TRBV19; CDR3 protein: ASSRGTGWDTEAF
V gene: TRBV7-2; CDR3 protein: ASSLYTGGTEAF
V gene: TRBV3-1/TRBV3-2; CDR3 protein: ASSQEERRAPYEQY
V gene: TRBV3-1/TRBV3-2; CDR3 protein: ASSQVGSEGETQY
V gene: TRBV7-3; CDR3 protein: ASSLNEGGPKEAF
V gene: TRBV12-3/TRBV12-4; CDR3 protein: ASSFQGDQPQH
V gene: TRBV29-1; CDR3 protein: SATSVSGEQF
V gene: TRBV10-1; CDR3 protein: ASSTGGRQTEAF
V gene: TRBV2; CDR3 protein: ASSDEAIQY
V gene: TRBV28; CDR3 protein: ASSPQRRFATNEKLF
V gene: TRBV7-9; CDR3 protein: ASSPRRGSGYT
V gene: TRBV5-1; CDR3 protein: ASSENVAHEQF